This record concerns one TCR beta chain sequence. The data were obtained in a study of T cell responses to AZD1222 COVID-19 vaccine. The CDR3 has 12 amino acids. The V and J ends lost 3 bases and 6 bases respectively, with 8 bases between them. Per germline, CDR1 SGHTA and CDR2 FQGNSA. Sequencing was performed with immunoSEQ multiplex PCR; in TCRdb, only in-frame clones are kept and a portion is missing. The data contain about 200,000 clones, roughly 90% of them singletons. This specimen was peripheral blood, taken 28 days after the second AZD1222 dose. The TCR originated in an adult who received the AZD1222 COVID-19 vaccine. V and J are TRBV7-2 and TRBJ1-1, with D uncertain. The CDR3 protein is CASSLVGSEAFF. The CDR3 DNA sequence: TGTGCCAGCAGCTTGGTAGGGTCTGAAGCTTTCTTT.